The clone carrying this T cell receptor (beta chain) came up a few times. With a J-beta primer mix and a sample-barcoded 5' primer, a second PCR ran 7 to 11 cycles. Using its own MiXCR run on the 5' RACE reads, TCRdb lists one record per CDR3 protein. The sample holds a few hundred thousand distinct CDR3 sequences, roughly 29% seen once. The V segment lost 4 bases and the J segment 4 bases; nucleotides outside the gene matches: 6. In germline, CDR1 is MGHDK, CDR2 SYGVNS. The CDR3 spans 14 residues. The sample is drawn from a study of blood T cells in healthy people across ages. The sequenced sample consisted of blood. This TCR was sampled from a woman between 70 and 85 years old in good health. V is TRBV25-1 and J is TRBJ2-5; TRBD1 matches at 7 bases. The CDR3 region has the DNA TGTGCCAGCAGTGGGACAGGTTCGCGAGAGACCCAGTACTTC. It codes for CASSGTGSRETQYF.